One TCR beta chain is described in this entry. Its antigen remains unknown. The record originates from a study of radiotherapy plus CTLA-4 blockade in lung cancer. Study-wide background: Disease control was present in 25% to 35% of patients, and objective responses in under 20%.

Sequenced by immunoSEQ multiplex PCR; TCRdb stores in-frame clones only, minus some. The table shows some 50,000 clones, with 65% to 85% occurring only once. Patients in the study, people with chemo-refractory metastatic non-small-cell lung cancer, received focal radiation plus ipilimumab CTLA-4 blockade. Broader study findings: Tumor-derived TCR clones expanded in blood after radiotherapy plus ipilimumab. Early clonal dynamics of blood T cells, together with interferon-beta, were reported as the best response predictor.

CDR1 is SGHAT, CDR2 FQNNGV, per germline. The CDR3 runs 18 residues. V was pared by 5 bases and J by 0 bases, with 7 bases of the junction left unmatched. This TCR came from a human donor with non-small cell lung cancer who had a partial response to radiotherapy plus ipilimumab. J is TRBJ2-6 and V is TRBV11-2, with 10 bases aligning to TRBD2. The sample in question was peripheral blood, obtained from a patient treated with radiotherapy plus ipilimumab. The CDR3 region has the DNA TGTGCCAGCAGCGAAGTGAGCGGGGGGGCCTCTGGGGCCAACGTCCTGACTTTC. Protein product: CASSEVSGGASGANVLTF.